The 4 T cell receptor beta chains reported below all come from one sample, sequenced in a study of a mutant IDH1 vaccine in newly diagnosed glioma. The method was immunoSEQ multiplex PCR; TCRdb's version includes in-frame clones alone and lacks a portion of them. The sample consists of tens of thousands of clones, around 87% of them appearing once. Time point here: week 23, last vaccination. The vaccine gave 300 ug of a 20-mer mutant IDH1 peptide subcutaneously per dose. Their antigen targets remain unknown. Material: PBMCs, obtained from a glioma patient whose treatment included an IDH1 peptide vaccine. All receptors derive from a man aged 35 to 55 with glioma.

This chain uses TRBV15 with TRBJ2-5; tentatively, D is TRBD1 (6 bases). This CDR3 has 14 residues. Germline V gene lookup returns CDR1 LNHNV and CDR2 YYDKDF (reference sequence). V was cut by 0 bases and J by 5 bases, with 10 bases left in between. The CDR3 here is CATSRDRGGETQYF. CDR3 DNA: TGTGCCACCAGCAGAGACAGGGGCGGGGAGACCCAGTACTTC.

The chain uses TRBV27 and TRBJ2-1, with TRBD1 matching 7 bases. Germline loops: CDR1 MNHEY, CDR2 SMNVEV (reference sequence). The V gene end was trimmed by 1 base and the J gene end by 7 bases; junction bases not matched to a gene: 7. The length of the CDR3 is 15 residues. The CDR3 protein is CASSLLNRGTNEQFF. For the CDR3, the DNA is TGTGCCAGCAGTTTATTGAACAGGGGTACGAATGAGCAGTTCTTC.

The chain uses TRBV7-9 and TRBJ2-1; 7 nucleotides agree with TRBD1. The CDR3 consists of 15 residues. The J segment lost 6 bases and the V segment lost 2 bases, leaving 7 bases of the junction unmatched. Germline V gene sequence: CDR1 SEHNR, CDR2 FQNEAQ (reference sequence). The CDR3 loop reads CASSLLQGNSNEQFF. CDR3 DNA: TGTGCCAGCAGCTTACTACAGGGGAATAGCAATGAGCAGTTCTTC.

This chain links TRBV12-5 with TRBJ2-1, with 7 bases identical to TRBD2. Germline V gene sequence: CDR1 LGHNT, CDR2 FRNRAP. The CDR3 runs 15 residues. The J segment lost 11 bases and the V segment lost 2 bases, leaving 12 bases of the junction unmatched. CDR3 in DNA: TGTGCTAGTGGTTTGCCAATAAAGTCCGGGACTAAGCAGTTCTTC. This encodes CASGLPIKSGTKQFF.